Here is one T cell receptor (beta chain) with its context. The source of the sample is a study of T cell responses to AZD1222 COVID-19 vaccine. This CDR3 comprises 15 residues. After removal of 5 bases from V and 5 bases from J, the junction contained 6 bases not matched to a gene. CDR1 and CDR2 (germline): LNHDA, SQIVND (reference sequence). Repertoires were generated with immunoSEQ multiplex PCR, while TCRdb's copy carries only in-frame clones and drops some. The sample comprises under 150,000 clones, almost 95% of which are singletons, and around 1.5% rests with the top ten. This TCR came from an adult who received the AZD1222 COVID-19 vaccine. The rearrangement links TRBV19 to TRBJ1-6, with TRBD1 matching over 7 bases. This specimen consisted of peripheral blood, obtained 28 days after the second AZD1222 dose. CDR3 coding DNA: TGTGCCAGTAGTTTACAGGGGACAGATAATTCACCCCTCCACTTT. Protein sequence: CASSLQGTDNSPLHF.